The table lists the clone carrying this T cell receptor beta chain with a count of one. Its target is not known. The CDR3 extends over 14 amino acids. The V and J ends lost 4 bases and 5 bases, in that order; junction bases with no gene match: 9. CDR1 is SGHNT, CDR2 YYREEE, per germline (reference sequence). The PCR contained 60 Vbeta and 13 Jbeta primers. Repertoires were generated with immunoSEQ multiplex PCR, while TCRdb's copy carries only in-frame clones and drops some. The data show about 160,000 clones, less than 90% seen once. This record belongs to a study of cytomegalovirus exposure and HLA in healthy donors. On the study more broadly: Early released data comprised about 84 million unique TCRs from HLA-typed donors. Study-wide results and caveats: For most subjects, TCR beta sequences were reported to predict HLA-A and HLA-B alleles with accuracy.

The origin of this receptor is a man aged 18 to 29 in good health and CMV-seronegative. V and J are TRBV5-4 and TRBJ2-7; 7 positions match TRBD2. The specimen sequenced was PBMCs. The CDR3 loop is CASSPRDYVNEQYF. DNA of the CDR3: TGTGCCAGCAGCCCGCGGGACTATGTAAACGAGCAGTACTTC.